Shown below are 23 T cell receptor beta chains from a single sample sequenced in a study of blood T cells in healthy people across ages. Together with a sample-barcoded 5' primer, a J-beta primer mix was included in a second PCR lasting about 7 to 11 cycles. MiXCR, applied by TCRdb to the 5' RACE reads, yields one record per CDR3 protein. This table holds roughly 1.5 million distinct CDR3 sequences, 40% to 45% found once. Sequencing used blood. The receptors here all came from a woman younger than 35 in good health.

The V gene is TRBV20-1, the J gene TRBJ2-3; 7 bases line up with TRBD2. CDR1 DFQATT and CDR2 SNEGSKA come from the germline V gene (reference sequence). The CDR3 loop spans 14 amino acids. V trimming: 2 bases; J trimming: 2 bases; junction bases outside the gene matches: 4. CDR3 in DNA: TGCAGTGCTAGAACACTAGCGTTCACAGATACGCAGTATTTT. This gives the protein CSARTLAFTDTQYF.

The sample holds a few counts of this clonotype. The J gene is TRBJ2-1, the V gene TRBV5-1, with 8 bases identical to TRBD2. The germline CDR1 and CDR2 sequences are SGHRS and YFSETQ. J gave up 0 bases and V 4 bases, and 15 bases lay outside the gene matches. This CDR3 is 19 amino acids long. The CDR3 protein is CASSPLGPILADSYNEQFF. The CDR3 nucleotides read TGCGCCAGCAGCCCCCTTGGCCCAATACTAGCGGACTCCTACAATGAGCAGTTCTTC.

This clonotype has only a few counts. This chain joins TRBV27 and TRBJ2-1; D is ambiguous. The end of the DNA is better explained by TRBJ2-7, so the J call may be wrong. CDR3 length equals 15 residues. Per the germline V gene, CDR1 is MNHEY and CDR2 is SMNVEV (reference sequence). DNA for the CDR3: TGTGCCAGCAGTTCATTAAAGGGCGCCTACAATGAGCAGTACTTC. Amino acid sequence: CASSSLKGAYNEQYF.

This clonotype turned up a few times. J is TRBJ2-5 and V is TRBV9; 7 bases are shared with TRBD1. The assigned J gene may be wrong: the sequence end matches TRBJ2-7 better. The germline gives CDR1 SGDLS, CDR2 YYNGEE. The CDR3 is 14 residues long. In DNA form, the CDR3 reads TGTGCCAGCAGCGGCCTCAAGGGGGCTCACGAGCAGTACTTC. Its translation is CASSGLKGAHEQYF.

CDR3 sequence: CASNRGPTDTQYF. The CDR3 bases are TGTGCCAGCAATAGGGGGCCCACAGATACGCAGTATTTT. This chain links TRBV6-1 with TRBJ2-3; 7 positions match TRBD1. Trimming cost V 7 bases and J 2 bases; bases outside gene matches: 3. Germline lookup yields CDR1 MNHNS and CDR2 SASEGT. The CDR3 is 13 amino acids.

This clonotype occurred a few times. The chain employs TRBV20-1 and TRBJ2-3; TRBD2 is a possible D gene (6 bases). This CDR3 has 14 amino acids. V was pared by 1 base and J by 1 base, with 9 bases between. Germline values: CDR1 DFQATT, CDR2 SNEGSKA (reference sequence). The CDR3, as DNA: TGCAGTGCTAGAGTTGGGGAGGGCACAGATACGCAGTATTTT. It is translated as CSARVGEGTDTQYF.

The chain uses TRBV5-1 and TRBJ2-5; 10 positions agree with TRBD2. V gave up 2 bases and J gave up 3 bases; unmatched junction bases: 4. The CDR3 runs to 15 residues. Looked up from germline, CDR1 is SGHRS and CDR2 is YFSETQ. The CDR3 bases are TGCGCCAGCAGCTTTGTGGGACTAGCGAAAGAGACCCAGTACTTC. Protein product: CASSFVGLAKETQYF.

This clonotype was picked up a small number of times. V usage is TRBV20-1 and J usage is TRBJ2-1, with D perhaps matching TRBD2 (6 bases). V was cut by 5 bases and J by 2 bases, with 19 bases left in between. Germline CDR1 is DFQATT and CDR2 is SNEGSKA (reference sequence). The CDR3 contains 16 residues. Here the CDR3 reads CSAPLGPSAAYNEQFF. CDR3 nucleotide sequence: TGCAGTGCTCCCTTAGGACCTAGCGCAGCCTACAATGAGCAGTTCTTC.

V and J are TRBV6-2 or TRBV6-3 and TRBJ1-5; D is unclear. Deletions cut 6 bases from V and 2 bases from J, with 11 bases between. CDR1 and CDR2 from the germline V gene are MNHEY and SVGEGT. This CDR3 contains 14 residues. The CDR3 spells CASRSTGGNQPQHF. The CDR3 nucleotides read TGTGCCAGCAGATCCACCGGGGGCAATCAGCCCCAGCATTTT.

The chain couples TRBV6-5 to TRBJ1-2; perhaps TRBD1 as D (6 bases). The V end lost 2 bases, the J end lost 6 bases, and 13 bases lay between the germline ends. This CDR3 has 14 amino acids. The germline V gene has CDR1 MNHEY and CDR2 SVGAGI. The CDR3 region is CASSYVPGADGYTF. CDR3 nucleotide sequence: TGTGCCAGCAGTTACGTTCCAGGGGCGGATGGCTACACCTTC.

V usage is TRBV6-6 and J usage is TRBJ2-7; D remains ambiguous. The CDR3 loop spans 14 amino acids. Trimming removed 7 bases at V and 2 bases at J, with 15 bases between. Germline CDR1 is MNHNY and CDR2 is SVGAGI (reference sequence). In DNA form, the CDR3 reads TGTGCCAGCAAGGTGGCAGCTGTCACCTACGAGCAGTACTTC. Its translation is CASKVAAVTYEQYF.

This sequence joins TRBV11-3 and TRBJ2-1; D perhaps matches TRBD2 (6 bases). Germline assignment: CDR1 SGHNT and CDR2 YENEEA. The CDR3 loop spans 13 amino acids. V dropped 4 bases and J dropped 8 bases, with 12 bases sitting between them. As DNA, the CDR3 is TGTGCCAGCAGCTCCTGGGGGGTCGATGAGCAGTTCTTC. Its translation: CASSSWGVDEQFF. Using reference TRBV11-3 and TRBJ2-1 for the parts outside the CDR3, the full variable domain is EAGVVQSPRYKIIEKKQPVAFWCNPISGHNTLYWYLQNLGQGPELLIRYENEEAVDDSQLPKDRFSAERLKGVDSTLKIQPAELGDSAVYLCASSSWGVDEQFFGPGTRLTVL.

This chain uses TRBV6-2 or TRBV6-3 with TRBJ2-1, with 12 bases identical to TRBD2. The CDR3 is made up of 18 amino acids. Trimming took 4 bases from V and 3 from J; bases not matched to a gene: 10. Germline CDR1 is MNHEY and CDR2 is SVGEGT. The CDR3, as DNA: TGTGCCAGCAGTTTCCCACGGACTAGCGGGATTCTCTACAATGAGCAGTTCTTC. Translation gives CASSFPRTSGILYNEQFF.

The chain uses TRBV4-2 and TRBJ1-2; D is ambiguous. This CDR3 is built from 14 residues. CDR1 is LGHNA and CDR2 is YNFKEQ in the germline V gene. Trimming removed 0 bases at V and 4 bases at J, with 9 bases between. In DNA, the CDR3 is TGTGCCAGCAGCCAAGATACCACCCTCTATGGCTACACCTTC. As protein: CASSQDTTLYGYTF.

This clonotype was observed at least ten times. This sequence joins TRBV20-1 and TRBJ2-7; TRBD2 matches 7 bases. V was clipped by 3 bases and J by 2 bases; unmatched bases: 4. Germline V CDR1 and CDR2: DFQATT, SNEGSKA (reference sequence). The CDR3 runs 13 residues. The CDR3, as DNA: TGCAGTGCTAGGTTGGCGGGAGCCTACGAGCAGTACTTC. It specifies CSARLAGAYEQYF.

The gene calls are TRBV7-3 and TRBJ2-3; the D is unclear. Trimming pared 0 bases from V and 1 base from J, leaving 11 bases between. The CDR3 covers 16 residues. CDR1 and CDR2 (germline): SGHTA, FQGTGA. The CDR3 here is CASSLTSESRTDTQYF. The CDR3 nucleotides read TGTGCCAGCAGCTTAACGTCTGAGTCGCGCACAGATACGCAGTATTTT.

The rearrangement uses TRBV10-2 and TRBJ2-5, with TRBD2 identical over 8 bases. From germline, CDR1 is WSHSY and CDR2 SAAADI. CDR3 length: 16 residues. Trimming removed 4 bases from V and 2 bases from J; junction bases left unmatched: 9. CDR3 DNA: TGCGCCAGCAGTGTGGGCAGCGGGGGTGAACAAGAGACCCAGTACTTC. Amino acids: CASSVGSGGEQETQYF.

The chain is built from TRBV7-2 and TRBJ2-7; 7 positions match TRBD1. Germline assignment: CDR1 SGHTA and CDR2 FQGNSA. This CDR3 spans 15 amino acids. V lost 5 bases and J lost 3; bases outside the gene matches: 10. The CDR3 sequence: CASSISPGQFYEQYF. The CDR3 DNA is TGTGCCAGCAGCATTTCTCCGGGACAGTTCTACGAGCAGTACTTC.

Here the CDR3 reads CSARVGYDEQFF. CDR3 nucleotide sequence: TGCAGTGCTAGAGTGGGTTACGATGAGCAGTTCTTC. This sequence joins TRBV20-1 and TRBJ2-1; D is ambiguous. CDR3 size: 12 residues. Germline V CDR1 and CDR2: DFQATT, SNEGSKA (reference sequence). The V and J ends lost 1 base and 8 bases respectively, with 9 bases between them.

The chain recombines TRBV5-1 with TRBJ2-1; TRBD2 matches 9 bases. From germline, CDR1 is SGHRS and CDR2 YFSETQ. This CDR3 is 15 amino acids long. V lost 6 bases to trimming and J lost 1 base; unmatched junction nucleotides: 5. The CDR3, as DNA: TGCGCCAGCATTAGCGGGGGAAGTTCCTACAATGAGCAGTTCTTC. This sequence encodes CASISGGSSYNEQFF. Full variable domain (rest looked up from reference TRBV5-1 and TRBJ2-1): KAGVTQTPRYLIKTRGQQVTLSCSPISGHRSVSWYQQTPGQGLQFLFEYFSETQRNKGNFPGRFSGRQFSNSRSEMNVSTLELGDSALYLCASISGGSSYNEQFFGPGTRLTVL.

The chain couples TRBV30 to TRBJ1-4, with D possibly TRBD1 on 6 matching bases. Trimming cost V 1 base and J 7 bases, with 16 bases left between them. Germline lookup yields CDR1 GTSNPN and CDR2 SVGIG (reference sequence). The CDR3 consists of 15 residues. CDR3 sequence reads: CAWSDQTGKGEKLFF. The CDR3 nucleotides read TGTGCCTGGAGTGACCAAACAGGGAAGGGTGAAAAACTGTTTTTT.

The chain uses TRBV6-2 or TRBV6-3 and TRBJ1-5; a possible D gene is TRBD1 (5 bases). V lost 2 bases, J lost 6 bases, and 8 bases lay in between. In germline, CDR1 is MNHEY, CDR2 SVGEGT. The CDR3 spans 13 residues. Here the CDR3 DNA reads TGTGCCAGCAGTTACGAGGGGCCTCAGCCCCAGCATTTT. Translated, it gives CASSYEGPQPQHF.

This clonotype has just a few counts. This chain joins TRBV7-9 and TRBJ2-1, with TRBD1 as a possible D gene (6 bases). The V gene lost 5 bases and the J gene lost 5 bases, with 13 bases spanning the gap. The CDR3 has 14 residues. Germline loops: CDR1 SEHNR, CDR2 FQNEAQ (reference sequence). CDR3 protein: CASSLGQSHNEQFF. Written as DNA, the CDR3 is TGTGCCAGCAGCCTAGGACAGAGCCACAATGAGCAGTTCTTC.